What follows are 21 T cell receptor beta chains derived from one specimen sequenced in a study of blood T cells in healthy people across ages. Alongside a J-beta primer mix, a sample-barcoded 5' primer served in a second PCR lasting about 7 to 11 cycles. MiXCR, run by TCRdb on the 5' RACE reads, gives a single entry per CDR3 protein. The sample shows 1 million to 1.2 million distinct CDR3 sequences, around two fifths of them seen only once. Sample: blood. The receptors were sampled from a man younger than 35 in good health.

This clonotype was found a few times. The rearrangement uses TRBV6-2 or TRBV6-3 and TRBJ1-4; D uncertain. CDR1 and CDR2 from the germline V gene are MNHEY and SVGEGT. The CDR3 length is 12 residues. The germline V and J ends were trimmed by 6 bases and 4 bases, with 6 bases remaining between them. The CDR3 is CASSTINEKLFF. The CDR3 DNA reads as TGTGCCAGCAGCACGATTAATGAAAAACTGTTTTTT.

CDR3 sequence: CASSWGTLNNEQFF. The CDR3 bases are TGTGCCAGCAGTTGGGGGACTCTAAACAATGAGCAGTTCTTC. The V call is TRBV12-3 or TRBV12-4, the J call TRBJ2-1; D is possibly TRBD2 (6 bases). The ends were cut back, 4 bases at V and 5 bases at J, with 12 bases in the middle. The CDR3 contains 14 residues.

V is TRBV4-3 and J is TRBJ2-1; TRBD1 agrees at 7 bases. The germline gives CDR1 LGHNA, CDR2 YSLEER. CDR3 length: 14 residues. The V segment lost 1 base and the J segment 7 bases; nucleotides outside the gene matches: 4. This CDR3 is CASSQAPTGNEQFF. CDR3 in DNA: TGCGCCAGCAGCCAAGCGCCGACAGGGAATGAGCAGTTCTTC.

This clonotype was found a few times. CDR3: CASSPHTGGGSSYNEQFF. The CDR3 DNA reads as TGTGCCAGCAGTCCCCACACCGGCGGGGGATCCTCCTACAATGAGCAGTTCTTC. V gene TRBV6-1 combines with J gene TRBJ2-1; 7 bases map to TRBD2. The trim removed 5 bases at V and 0 bases at J, leaving 13 bases unmatched. This CDR3 has 18 amino acids. Germline V gene data show CDR1 as MNHNS and CDR2 as SASEGT.

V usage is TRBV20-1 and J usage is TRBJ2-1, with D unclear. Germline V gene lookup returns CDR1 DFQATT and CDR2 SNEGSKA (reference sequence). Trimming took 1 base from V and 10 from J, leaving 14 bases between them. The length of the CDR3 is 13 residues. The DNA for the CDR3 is TGCAGTGCTAGAGGCAAGGCTCCGGGCGAGCAGTTCTTC. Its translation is CSARGKAPGEQFF.

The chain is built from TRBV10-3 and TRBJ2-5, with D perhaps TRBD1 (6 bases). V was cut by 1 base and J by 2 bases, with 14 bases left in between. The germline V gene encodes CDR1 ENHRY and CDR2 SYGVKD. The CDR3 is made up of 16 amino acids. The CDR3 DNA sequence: TGTGCCATCAGTGAGTTATTGACAGGCGTACAAGAGACCCAGTACTTC. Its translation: CAISELLTGVQETQYF.

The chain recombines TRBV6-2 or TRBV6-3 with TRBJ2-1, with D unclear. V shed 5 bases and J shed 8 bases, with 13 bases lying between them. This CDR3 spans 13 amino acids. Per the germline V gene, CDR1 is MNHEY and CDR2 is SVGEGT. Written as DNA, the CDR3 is TGTGCCAGCAGTCCCAACGAGTACGATGAGCAGTTCTTC. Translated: CASSPNEYDEQFF.

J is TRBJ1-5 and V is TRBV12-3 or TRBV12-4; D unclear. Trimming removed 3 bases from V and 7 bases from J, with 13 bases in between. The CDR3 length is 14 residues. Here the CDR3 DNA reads TGTGCCAGCAGTTTGCGTGATGGGCGGCAGCCCCAGCATTTT. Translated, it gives CASSLRDGRQPQHF.

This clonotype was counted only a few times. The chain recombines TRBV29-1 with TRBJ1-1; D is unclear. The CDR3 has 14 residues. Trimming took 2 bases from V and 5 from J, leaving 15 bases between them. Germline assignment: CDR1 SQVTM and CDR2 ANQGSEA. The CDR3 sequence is CSVELGKLGTEAFF. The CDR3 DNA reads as TGCAGCGTTGAACTTGGGAAATTGGGTACTGAAGCTTTCTTT. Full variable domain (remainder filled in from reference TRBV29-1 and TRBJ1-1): SAVISQKPSRDICQRGTSLTIQCQVDSQVTMMFWYRQQPGQSLTLIATANQGSEATYESGFVIDKFPISRPNLTFSTLTVSNMSPEDSSIYLCSVELGKLGTEAFFGQGTRLTVV.

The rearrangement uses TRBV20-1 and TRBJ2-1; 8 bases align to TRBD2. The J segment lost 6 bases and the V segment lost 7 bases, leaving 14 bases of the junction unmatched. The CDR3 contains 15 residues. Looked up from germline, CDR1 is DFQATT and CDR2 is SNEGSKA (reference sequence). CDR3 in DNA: TGCAGTGTCGTTTCAATAGCGGGGTTGACCAATGAGCAGTTCTTC. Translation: CSVVSIAGLTNEQFF.

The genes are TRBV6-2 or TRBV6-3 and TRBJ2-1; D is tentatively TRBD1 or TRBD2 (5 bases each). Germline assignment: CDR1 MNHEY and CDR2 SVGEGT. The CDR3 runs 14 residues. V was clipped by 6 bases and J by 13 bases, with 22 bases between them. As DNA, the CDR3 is TGTGCCAGCAGCCAGACGGTGGGACGAGAGACCCAGTTCTTC. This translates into CASSQTVGRETQFF.

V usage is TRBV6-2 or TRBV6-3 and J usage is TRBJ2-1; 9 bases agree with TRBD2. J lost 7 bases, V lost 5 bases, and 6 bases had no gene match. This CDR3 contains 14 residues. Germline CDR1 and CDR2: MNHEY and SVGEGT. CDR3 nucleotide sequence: TGTGCCAGCAGTGGCGCGGGGGGGATGAATGAGCAGTTCTTC. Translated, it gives CASSGAGGMNEQFF.

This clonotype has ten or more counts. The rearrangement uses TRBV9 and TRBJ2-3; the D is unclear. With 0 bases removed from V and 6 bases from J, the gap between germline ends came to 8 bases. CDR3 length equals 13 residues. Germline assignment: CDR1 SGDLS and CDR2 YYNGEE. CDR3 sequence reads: CASSVAPPDTQYF. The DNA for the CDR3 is TGTGCCAGCAGCGTAGCCCCCCCCGATACGCAGTATTTT.

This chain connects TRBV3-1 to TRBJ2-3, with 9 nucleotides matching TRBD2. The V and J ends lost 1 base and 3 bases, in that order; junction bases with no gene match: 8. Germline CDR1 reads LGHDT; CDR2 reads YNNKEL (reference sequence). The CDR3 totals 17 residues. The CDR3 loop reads CASSQVWERGETDTQYF. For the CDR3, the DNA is TGTGCCAGCAGCCAAGTCTGGGAGCGGGGGGAAACAGATACGCAGTATTTT.

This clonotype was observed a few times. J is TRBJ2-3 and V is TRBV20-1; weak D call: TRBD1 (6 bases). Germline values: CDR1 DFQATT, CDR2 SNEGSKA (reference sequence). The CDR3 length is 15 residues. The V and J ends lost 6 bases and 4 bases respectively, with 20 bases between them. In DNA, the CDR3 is TGCAGTGCCCGGGACACCAACAAGCCCGCAGATACGCAGTATTTT. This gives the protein CSARDTNKPADTQYF.

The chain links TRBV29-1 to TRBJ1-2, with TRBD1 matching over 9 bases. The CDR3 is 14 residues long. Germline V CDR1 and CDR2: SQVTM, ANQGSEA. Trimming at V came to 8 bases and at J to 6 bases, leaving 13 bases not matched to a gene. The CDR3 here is CSINRGTGWDGYTF. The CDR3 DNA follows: TGCAGCATAAACCGAGGGACAGGGTGGGATGGCTACACCTTC.

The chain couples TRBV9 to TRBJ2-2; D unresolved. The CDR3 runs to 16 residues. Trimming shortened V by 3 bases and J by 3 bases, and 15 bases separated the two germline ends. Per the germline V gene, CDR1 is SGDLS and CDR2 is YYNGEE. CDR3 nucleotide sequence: TGTGCCAGCAGCGGAAGCGTAGATGCGTACACCGGGGAGCTGTTTTTT. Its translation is CASSGSVDAYTGELFF.

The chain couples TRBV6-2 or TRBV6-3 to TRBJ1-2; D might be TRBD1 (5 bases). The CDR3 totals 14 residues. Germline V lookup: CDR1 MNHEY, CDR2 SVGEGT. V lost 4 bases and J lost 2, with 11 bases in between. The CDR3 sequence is CASSLSGFNYGYTF. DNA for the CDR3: TGTGCCAGCAGTTTATCAGGGTTCAACTATGGCTACACCTTC.

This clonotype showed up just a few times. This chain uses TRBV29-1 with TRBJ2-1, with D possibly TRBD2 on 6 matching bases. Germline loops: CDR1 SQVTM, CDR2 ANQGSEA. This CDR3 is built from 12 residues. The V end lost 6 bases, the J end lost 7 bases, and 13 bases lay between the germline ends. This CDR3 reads CSVRGGENEQFF. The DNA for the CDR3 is TGCAGCGTCCGCGGAGGGGAAAATGAGCAGTTCTTC.

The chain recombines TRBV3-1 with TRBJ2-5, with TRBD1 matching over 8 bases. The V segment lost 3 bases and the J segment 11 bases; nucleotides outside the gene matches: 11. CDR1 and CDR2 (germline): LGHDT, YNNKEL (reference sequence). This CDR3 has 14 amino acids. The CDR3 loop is CASSHVDRVNEQYF. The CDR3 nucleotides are TGTGCCAGCAGCCACGTGGACAGGGTGAATGAGCAGTACTTC.

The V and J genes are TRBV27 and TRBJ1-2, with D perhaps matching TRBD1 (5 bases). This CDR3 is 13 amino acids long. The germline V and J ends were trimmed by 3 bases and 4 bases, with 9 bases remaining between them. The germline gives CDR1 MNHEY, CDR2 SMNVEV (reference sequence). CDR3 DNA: TGTGCCAGCAGTTTTGACAGTCTCTATGGCTACACCTTC. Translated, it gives CASSFDSLYGYTF.